The 19 T cell receptor beta chains in this list originate from one sample, sequenced in a study of T-cell reconstitution after alpha-beta-depleted transplantation in children. The authors prepared the TCRbeta library with unique molecular identifiers. MiXCR, applied by TCRdb to the PCR reads, yields one record per CDR3 protein. Here the sample spans approximately 230,000 distinct CDR3 sequences, more than 20% being singletons. Sequenced material: PBMCs, mostly from graft donor cells, taken 360 days after TCRalphabeta/CD19-depleted stem cell transplant. Receptors originate from a female patient aged 2-10 years who had a stem cell transplant for congenital amegakaryocytic thrombocytopenia, so the T cells may come from the graft donor.

This clonotype was observed a handful of times. This sequence joins TRBV6-2 or TRBV6-3 and TRBJ2-1; 7 bases line up with TRBD1. Germline assignment: CDR1 MNHEY and CDR2 SVGEGT. Trimming took 2 bases from V and 0 from J; bases not matched to a gene: 16. This CDR3 spans 20 amino acids. Here the CDR3 reads CASSYGGRGSAESSYNEQFF. The DNA of the CDR3 is TGTGCCAGCAGTTACGGCGGCAGGGGGTCGGCGGAGAGCTCCTACAATGAGCAGTTCTTC.

In this sample, this clonotype turned up many times. The chain couples TRBV12-3 or TRBV12-4 to TRBJ2-1; possibly TRBD1 for D (6 bases). The CDR3 contains 14 residues. The V and J ends lost 6 bases and 6 bases respectively, with 15 bases between them. This CDR3 reads CASSRIQGSNEQFF. In nucleotides, the CDR3 is TGTGCCAGCAGCCGGATACAGGGTAGCAATGAGCAGTTCTTC.

V usage is TRBV20-1 and J usage is TRBJ2-7, with D possibly TRBD1 on 5 matching bases. Germline V lookup: CDR1 DFQATT, CDR2 SNEGSKA (reference sequence). The germline V and J ends were trimmed by 0 bases and 3 bases, with 15 bases remaining between them. This CDR3 is 15 amino acids long. The CDR3 DNA reads as TGCAGTGCTAGAGATCGAACAGGACCCGACTACGAGCAGTACTTC. Residues: CSARDRTGPDYEQYF.

This clonotype has only a few counts. This chain connects TRBV3-1 to TRBJ2-1; perhaps D is TRBD1 or TRBD2 (5 bases each). V lost 2 bases, J lost 6 bases, and 20 bases lay in between. CDR1 and CDR2 from the germline V gene are LGHDT and YNNKEL (reference sequence). The CDR3 loop spans 17 amino acids. DNA for the CDR3: TGTGCCAGCAGCCAATATCGAGGGATCGAGAGGGGCAATGAGCAGTTCTTC. It yields the protein CASSQYRGIERGNEQFF.

This clonotype has only a few counts. The genes are TRBV12-3 or TRBV12-4 and TRBJ1-5; 10 bases agree with TRBD1. CDR3 length equals 19 residues. J lost 7 bases, V lost 1 base, and 16 bases had no gene match. CDR3 protein: CASSLDGTGVLRLPQPQHF. The CDR3 nucleotides read TGTGCCAGCAGTTTAGACGGGACAGGGGTATTAAGGCTTCCCCAGCCCCAGCATTTT.

The chain couples TRBV6-5 to TRBJ2-7, with D tentatively TRBD2 (5 bases). The CDR3 consists of 15 residues. Germline loops: CDR1 MNHEY, CDR2 SVGAGI. Trimming pared 4 bases from V and 3 bases from J, leaving 16 bases between. CDR3 bases: TGTGCCAGCAGTTCCCCCTCGGACTCGAGCTACGAGCAGTACTTC. It specifies CASSSPSDSSYEQYF.

This clonotype was counted many times. This rearrangement joins TRBV12-3 or TRBV12-4 to TRBJ2-3; D uncertain. V lost 5 bases and J 1 base, leaving 13 bases between the germline ends. The length of the CDR3 is 15 residues. The CDR3 DNA is TGTGCCAGCAGTCCCAATCCCTCTCGCACAGATACGCAGTATTTT. Encoded protein: CASSPNPSRTDTQYF.

This chain connects TRBV4-2 to TRBJ1-5; TRBD1 is a possible D gene (5 bases). V was shortened by 1 base and J by 5 bases, with 12 bases between the two germline ends. Germline assignment: CDR1 LGHNA and CDR2 YNFKEQ. The CDR3 spans 15 residues. The CDR3: CASSQVWTTYQPQHF. Written as DNA, the CDR3 is TGTGCCAGCAGCCAAGTTTGGACAACCTATCAGCCCCAGCATTTT.

This clonotype was seen more than once but under ten times. The chain carries TRBV6-2 or TRBV6-3 and TRBJ2-1, with D perhaps matching TRBD2 (6 bases). The CDR3 is made up of 16 amino acids. V was trimmed by 2 bases and J by 1 base, leaving 12 bases between them. The germline gives CDR1 MNHEY, CDR2 SVGEGT. CDR3 loop: CASSYDRGGSYNEQFF. The CDR3 nucleotides are TGTGCCAGCAGTTACGATAGGGGAGGATCCTACAATGAGCAGTTCTTC.

The chain carries TRBV4-1 and TRBJ1-6; 7 nucleotides align to TRBD1. V trimming: 4 bases; J trimming: 4 bases; junction bases outside the gene matches: 7. CDR1 and CDR2 from the germline V gene are MGHRA and YSYEKL. The CDR3 spans 16 residues. The CDR3 here is CASSLQTGFYNSPLHF. CDR3 DNA: TGCGCCAGCAGCCTCCAGACAGGGTTTTATAATTCACCCCTCCACTTT.

This clonotype appeared a few times. The V and J genes are TRBV19 and TRBJ1-3; no clear D. There are 15 residues in the CDR3. With 8 bases removed from V and 0 bases from J, the gap between germline ends came to 14 bases. From germline, CDR1 is LNHDA and CDR2 SQIVND (reference sequence). CDR3: CASRAGILSGNTIYF. For the CDR3, the DNA is TGTGCCAGTCGGGCGGGGATCCTCTCTGGAAACACCATATATTTT. The whole variable domain, filled in from reference TRBV19 and TRBJ1-3, reads DGGITQSPKYLFRKEGQNVTLSCEQNLNHDAMYWYRQDPGQGLRLIYYSQIVNDFQKGDIAEGYSVSREKKESFPLTVTSAQKNPTAFYLCASRAGILSGNTIYFGEGSWLTVV.

This clonotype has more than one count but fewer than ten. The genes are TRBV7-9 and TRBJ1-5; unclear D gene. V was trimmed by 4 bases and J by 3 bases, leaving 7 bases between them. The CDR3 sequence is 13 residues long. Germline V gives CDR1 SEHNR, CDR2 FQNEAQ (reference sequence). The CDR3 reads CASSSGSNQPQHF. DNA of the CDR3: TGTGCCAGCAGCTCGGGCTCCAATCAGCCCCAGCATTTT.

This clonotype was detected a few times. This chain connects TRBV7-2 to TRBJ1-1; D is unresolved. Germline CDR1 is SGHTA and CDR2 is FQGNSA. The CDR3 spans 15 residues. Trimming cost V 9 bases and J 0 bases, with 17 bases left between them. CDR3 region: CARSRVGSLNTEAFF. In DNA form, the CDR3 reads TGTGCCAGGTCAAGAGTGGGCAGCCTGAACACTGAAGCTTTCTTT.

V gene TRBV20-1 combines with J gene TRBJ2-5; D uncertain. The CDR3 sequence is 10 residues long. CDR1 and CDR2 (germline): DFQATT, SNEGSKA (reference sequence). V was clipped by 5 bases and J by 2 bases, with 3 bases between them. The CDR3 DNA reads TGCAGTGCTGGACAAGAGACCCAGTACTTC. Its translation is CSAGQETQYF.

This clonotype has only a few counts. The chain combines TRBV10-3 with TRBJ2-1, with 7 bases that match TRBD1. V gave up 3 bases and J gave up 8 bases; unmatched junction bases: 4. The CDR3 contains 13 residues. In germline, CDR1 is ENHRY, CDR2 SYGVKD. The chain's CDR3 is CAISDNRGYEQFF. The DNA of the CDR3 is TGTGCCATCAGTGATAACAGGGGATATGAGCAGTTCTTC.

This clonotype appeared a few times. The chain carries TRBV20-1 and TRBJ1-1; D is perhaps TRBD1 (6 bases). This CDR3 has 12 amino acids. Germline CDR1 and CDR2: DFQATT and SNEGSKA (reference sequence). The V end lost 6 bases, the J end lost 4 bases, and 12 bases lay between the germline ends. CDR3: CSAKRGATEAFF. The CDR3 nucleotides are TGCAGTGCAAAAAGGGGGGCCACTGAAGCTTTCTTT.

In its sample, this clonotype was seen a few times. V gene TRBV7-9 combines with J gene TRBJ1-1, with D possibly TRBD1 on 5 matching bases. Germline CDR1 is SEHNR and CDR2 is FQNEAQ (reference sequence). CDR3 length: 15 amino acids. Trimming removed 7 bases at V and 4 bases at J, with 19 bases between. The CDR3 sequence is CASILEGRWSTEAFF. In DNA form, the CDR3 reads TGTGCCAGCATCCTGGAGGGGCGATGGTCCACTGAAGCTTTCTTT.

The CDR3, as DNA: TGTGCCAGCAGCAAAACAGGGACTACCACAGATACGCAGTATTTT. Residues: CASSKTGTTTDTQYF. The chain couples TRBV21-1 to TRBJ2-3; TRBD1 is the table's D call, not checked against the DNA. TRBV21-1 is classified as a pseudogene. This CDR3 spans 15 amino acids.

This clonotype was counted only a few times. V gene TRBV4-3 combines with J gene TRBJ2-2; maybe TRBD2 (5 bases). The CDR3 contains 15 residues. Per germline, CDR1 LGHNA and CDR2 YSLEER. The V gene lost 0 bases and the J gene lost 3 bases, with 8 bases spanning the gap. This CDR3 is CASSQERAYTGELFF. In DNA, the CDR3 is TGCGCCAGCAGCCAAGAGAGGGCGTACACCGGGGAGCTGTTTTTT.